This is a list of T cell receptor beta chains from one sample in a study of blood T cell repertoires in COVID-19. The protocol was immunoSEQ multiplex PCR, while the TCRdb copy is restricted to in-frame clones and leaves out a portion. This table holds 95,000 to 150,000 clones, about 89% found once. The source material was peripheral blood. The source is a woman aged 70-85 years with acute or convalescent COVID-19. Each CDR3 is given with its conserved first and last residue. The D gene is left open where the match is weak. Expanded clones are given a class, and other clones once, few, many or no size at all.

length,size,V,D,J,CDR3,DNA
12,NA,TRBV2,TRBD1,TRBJ1-1,CASSSTGAEAFF,TGTGCCAGCAGCTCCACAGGGGCTGAAGCTTTCTTT
11,NA,TRBV4-1,NA,TRBJ1-2,CASSQETGYTF,TGCGCCAGCAGCCAAGAAACAGGCTACACCTTC
12,NA,TRBV12-3/TRBV12-4,NA,TRBJ1-4,CASQGTNEKLFF,TGTGCCAGCCAGGGGACGAATGAAAAACTGTTTTTT
14,NA,TRBV6-6,TRBD1,TRBJ1-6,CASTIGQVASPLHF,TGTGCCAGCACCATTGGACAGGTTGCTTCACCCCTCCACTTT
13,NA,TRBV7-9,NA,TRBJ1-1,CASSLAGAGESFF,TGTGCCAGCAGCTTAGCAGGGGCAGGAGAGTCTTTCTTT
14,NA,TRBV6-1,TRBD1,TRBJ2-7,CASSDRNRGVEQYF,TGTGCCAGCAGTGATCGGAACAGGGGGGTCGAGCAGTACTTC
13,NA,TRBV4-1,NA,TRBJ2-7,CASSPRQDYEQYF,TGCGCCAGCAGCCCCAGGCAAGACTACGAGCAGTACTTC
15,NA,TRBV5-4,NA,TRBJ2-2,CASSAQVEGTGELFF,TGTGCCAGCAGCGCCCAGGTCGAGGGCACCGGGGAGCTGTTTTTT
14,NA,TRBV28,TRBD1,TRBJ1-2,CASRRQGIYYGCTF,TGTGCCAGCAGAAGACAGGGGATTTATTATGGCTGCACCTTC
14,NA,TRBV6-6,NA,TRBJ1-6,CASEGRTYNSPLHF,TGTGCCAGTGAGGGCAGGACCTATAATTCACCCCTCCACTTT
13,NA,TRBV5-5,NA,TRBJ1-1,CASSFRGMTEAFF,TGTGCCAGCAGCTTTAGGGGGATGACTGAAGCTTTCTTT
17,NA,TRBV5-1,TRBD1,TRBJ1-1,CASSFWVGQGENTEAFF,TGCGCCAGCAGTTTTTGGGTGGGACAGGGGGAAAACACTGAAGCTTTCTTT
15,NA,TRBV9,TRBD1,TRBJ1-5,CASSRDSSFGQPQHF,TGTGCCAGCAGCCGGGACAGTAGTTTTGGGCAGCCCCAGCATTTT
14,NA,TRBV6-1,NA,TRBJ2-5,CATTRGRAQETQYF,TGTGCCACAACTCGTGGGCGGGCACAAGAGACCCAGTACTTC
16,few,TRBV19,TRBD2,TRBJ2-2,CASSIKSGVNTGELFF,TGTGCCAGTAGTATAAAGAGCGGGGTTAACACCGGGGAGCTGTTTTTT
13,NA,TRBV25-1,NA,TRBJ2-7,CASSNRQSYEQYF,TGTGCCAGCAGTAATAGACAGAGCTACGAGCAGTACTTC
17,few,TRBV11-2,TRBD1,TRBJ1-4,CASSFRGQGIPDEKLFF,TGTGCCAGCAGCTTCCGGGGACAGGGGATACCTGATGAAAAACTGTTTTTT
16,NA,TRBV10-3,NA,TRBJ1-4,CAISDSGGGGGEKLFF,TGTGCCATCAGTGATTCTGGGGGCGGTGGAGGTGAAAAACTGTTTTTT
13,NA,TRBV3-1/TRBV3-2,NA,TRBJ2-3,CASSQPGQNTQYF,TGTGCCAGCAGCCAACCTGGACAGAATACGCAGTATTTT
18,NA,TRBV7-6,TRBD2,TRBJ2-1,CASSFGMRLAGPYNEQFF,TGTGCCAGCAGCTTCGGTATGAGACTAGCAGGCCCCTACAATGAGCAGTTCTTC
14,NA,TRBV9,TRBD1,TRBJ1-4,CASSNTGVGPQLFF,TGTGCCAGCAGCAACACAGGGGTGGGACCTCAACTGTTTTTT
14,NA,TRBV2,TRBD1,TRBJ1-5,CASRGTASNQPQHF,TGTGCCAGCAGGGGGACAGCTAGCAATCAGCCCCAGCATTTT
15,NA,TRBV2,NA,TRBJ1-4,CASSEGQQRNEKLFF,TGTGCCAGCAGTGAGGGGCAGCAACGTAATGAAAAACTGTTTTTT
24,NA,TRBV23-1,TRBD1,TRBJ2-1,CASSQPYRSPGDRGPSSSYNEQFF,TGCGCCAGCAGTCAACCGTACCGATCGCCGGGGGACAGGGGGCCTTCGAGCTCCTACAATGAGCAGTTCTTC
13,NA,TRBV6-4,NA,TRBJ1-1,CASSGTTNTEAFF,TGTGCCAGCAGCGGGACTACGAACACTGAAGCTTTCTTT
16,NA,TRBV23-1,TRBD1,TRBJ1-4,CASTPLPGGTIEKLFF,TGCGCCAGCACCCCCCTGCCAGGGGGAACGATAGAAAAACTGTTTTTT
17,NA,TRBV3-1/TRBV3-2,TRBD1,TRBJ1-1,CASSHVQGAGAHTEAFF,TGTGCCAGCAGCCATGTACAGGGGGCGGGGGCGCACACTGAAGCTTTCTTT